These 5 T cell receptor beta chains originate from one sample sequenced in a study of blood T cell repertoires in COVID-19. The assay was immunoSEQ multiplex PCR, and TCRdb's table has in-frame clones only and misses some. The sample yields a few hundred thousand clones, 85% seen once. The specimen sequenced was peripheral blood. These receptors were obtained from a young woman with acute or convalescent COVID-19.

The chain couples TRBV29-1 to TRBJ2-3, with D hard to call. The CDR3 is 13 amino acids. Germline CDR1 SQVTM, CDR2 ANQGSEA. Trimming removed 2 bases at V and 2 bases at J, with 8 bases between. The CDR3 is CSVEWANTDTQYF. Written as DNA, the CDR3 is TGCAGCGTTGAATGGGCTAACACAGATACGCAGTATTTT.

The chain's CDR3 is CASSNSQTTPLHF. CDR3 in DNA: TGTGCCAGTAGTAATTCCCAGACTACACCCCTCCACTTT. This rearrangement joins TRBV19 to TRBJ1-6; D ambiguous. Germline V CDR1 and CDR2: LNHDA, SQIVND (reference sequence). This CDR3 region has 13 residues. V shed 4 bases and J shed 11 bases, with 12 bases lying between them.

The rearrangement links TRBV5-1 to TRBJ1-6; 7 bases line up with TRBD1. The junction had 8 bases not matched to a gene; V was cut back by 4 bases and J by 7 bases. The CDR3 is made up of 15 amino acids. Germline V gives CDR1 SGHRS, CDR2 YFSETQ. CDR3 protein: CASSTDRAENSPLHF. The CDR3 DNA follows: TGCGCCAGCAGCACTGACAGGGCGGAAAATTCACCCCTCCACTTT.

This clone turned up a few times. The rearrangement uses TRBV27 and TRBJ1-5; 9 positions match TRBD1. Germline-derived CDR1 and CDR2 are MNHEY and SMNVEV (reference sequence). The CDR3 is made up of 13 amino acids. The V gene end was trimmed by 6 bases and the J gene end by 4 bases; junction bases not matched to a gene: 1. The CDR3 DNA sequence: TGTGCCAGCAGGACAGGGGGAAATCAGCCCCAGCATTTT. As protein: CASRTGGNQPQHF.

This clone was detected once. J is TRBJ2-2 and V is TRBV11-2, with a weak D call TRBD2 (5 bases). Trimming removed 7 bases from V and 1 base from J, with 7 bases in between. From germline, CDR1 is SGHAT and CDR2 FQNNGV. The CDR3 covers 13 residues. The CDR3 DNA reads as TGTGCCAGCATCCGGGGGAACACCGGGGAGCTGTTTTTT. Translated, it gives CASIRGNTGELFF.